These 4 T cell receptor beta chains originate from one sample sequenced in a study of cytomegalovirus exposure and HLA in healthy donors. With 60 Vbeta and 13 Jbeta primers, the PCR was carried out. Clones were read by immunoSEQ multiplex PCR, and TCRdb kept only the in-frame ones, dropping some. The sample shows around 150,000 clones, less than 85% of them seen only once. What was sequenced was PBMCs. The source of these receptors is a man aged 40-49 years in good health and CMV-seropositive.

The J gene is TRBJ1-1, the V gene TRBV28; D ambiguous. Germline CDR1 is MDHEN and CDR2 is SYDVKM. V lost 1 base and J lost 8, with 14 bases in between. CDR3 length: 14 residues. As DNA, the CDR3 is TGTGCCAGCAGTTTATCGCAGCGCCGGAGGGAAGCTTTCTTT. This codes for CASSLSQRRREAFF.

The CDR3 loop reads CASSSINQPQHF. CDR3 sequence (DNA): TGTGCCAGCAGTTCTATTAATCAGCCCCAGCATTTT. The chain is built from TRBV28 and TRBJ1-5; no reliable D call. The CDR3 spans 12 residues. V was cut by 4 bases and J by 4 bases, with 5 bases left in between. CDR1 and CDR2 from the germline V gene are MDHEN and SYDVKM.

This sequence joins TRBV5-6 and TRBJ2-5, with no clear D. The CDR3 covers 13 residues. Germline CDR1 is SGHDT and CDR2 is YYEEEE. The ends were cut back, 1 base at V and 4 bases at J, with 8 bases in the middle. The DNA for the CDR3 is TGTGCCAGCAGCTTGCAGGTAGGAGAGACCCAGTACTTC. Its protein is CASSLQVGETQYF.

This clone was seen at least ten times. The chain joins TRBV6-6 to TRBJ1-1; D perhaps matches TRBD1 (5 bases). The CDR3 runs 13 residues. V lost 6 bases to trimming and J lost 2 bases, with 10 bases between them. Germline loops: CDR1 MNHNY, CDR2 SVGAGI (reference sequence). CDR3 bases: TGTGCCAGCAGCGAACAGGTTAACACTGAAGCTTTCTTT. It is translated as CASSEQVNTEAFF.